This T cell receptor beta chain was captured in a study of cytomegalovirus exposure and HLA in healthy donors. The length of the CDR3 is 16 residues. Trimming left V 0 bases short and J 2 bases short, with 8 bases between. CDR1 and CDR2 (germline): SGHAT, FQNNGV. A multiplex PCR was run with 60 Vbeta primers and 13 Jbeta primers. Measured with immunoSEQ multiplex PCR; TCRdb has only the in-frame clones, and not every one. The data show approximately 110,000 clones, just under 70% seen once. The receptor comes from a woman aged 70-85 years in good health and CMV-seropositive. J is TRBJ1-6 and V is TRBV11-2; D gene ambiguous. Sequencing was carried out using PBMCs. The CDR3 reads CASSLDREAYNSPLHF. The CDR3 region has the DNA TGTGCCAGCAGCTTAGACCGGGAAGCCTATAATTCACCCCTCCACTTT.